A selection of T cell receptor beta chains follows, all from one sample in a study of T cell responses to AZD1222 COVID-19 vaccine. Clones were sequenced by immunoSEQ multiplex PCR, and TCRdb holds only the in-frame ones, with some missing. The repertoire holds 150,000 to 200,000 clones, with more than 75% as singletons. The sequenced sample was peripheral blood, obtained on day 0 of MenACWY control vaccination. The receptor source for this set is an adult in good health. The CDR3 runs from the conserved cysteine through the conserved F or W. Each record gives: J gene, V gene, clone size, D gene, CDR3 DNA, CDR3 protein. D genes are given only for firm matches. Clone size, where shown, is once, few, many, or a class for clones that have expanded.

TRBJ2-7 | TRBV12-3/TRBV12-4 | . | TRBD1 | TGTGCCAGCAGCCCGGACAGGCACGAGCAGTACTTC | CASSPDRHEQYF
TRBJ1-4 | TRBV6-6 | . | . | TGTGCCAGCAGTTACTCGAAGTTTGAAAAACTGTTTTTT | CASSYSKFEKLFF
TRBJ2-5 | TRBV4-3 | medium-sized | TRBD2 | TGCGCCAGCAGCCAAGCCCGGGGGGGCCAAGAGACCCAGTACTTC | CASSQARGGQETQYF
TRBJ2-1 | TRBV7-9 | . | TRBD2 | TGTGCCAGCACCACAACTAGCGGGAGCTCTGAGCAGTTCTTC | CASTTTSGSSEQFF
TRBJ2-7 | TRBV7-3 | . | TRBD1 | TGTGCCAGCAGCCTCACAGGACAGGGGAACTACGAGCAGTACTTC | CASSLTGQGNYEQYF
TRBJ2-7 | TRBV11-1 | . | . | TGTGCCAGCAGCTTGGGCCACTCCTACGAGCAGTACTTC | CASSLGHSYEQYF
TRBJ1-1 | TRBV5-1 | . | . | TGCGCCAGCAGCTTGGCGGCCGCACGTAACACTGAAGCTTTCTTT | CASSLAAARNTEAFF
TRBJ2-5 | TRBV28 | . | . | TGTGCCAGCAGTTTACCTACACGGGGAATGGAAGAGACCCAGTACTTC | CASSLPTRGMEETQYF
TRBJ1-4 | TRBV19 | once | TRBD1 | TGTGCCAGTAGTACCCGGGACAGGGTGAATGAAAAACTGTTTTTT | CASSTRDRVNEKLFF
TRBJ2-7 | TRBV27 | . | TRBD2 | TGTGCCAGCAGGAAAACGATACTTAGCGGGAACTACGAGCAGTACTTC | CASRKTILSGNYEQYF
TRBJ2-7 | TRBV7-3 | . | TRBD2 | TGTGCCAGCAGCTTAAGGGGGGGTAGCGACTACGAGCAGTACTTC | CASSLRGGSDYEQYF
TRBJ2-1 | TRBV29-1 | once | . | TGCAGCGTCCAACTCCCAGGACAGACATACAATGAGCAGTTCTTC | CSVQLPGQTYNEQFF
TRBJ1-1 | TRBV30 | . | . | TGTGCCTGGAGTGTAGGTCCAGGGAAAGCTTTCTTT | CAWSVGPGKAFF
TRBJ1-5 | TRBV5-3 | . | . | TGTGCCAGATTCGGAGATTCCGATAGCAATCAGCCCCAGCATTTT | CARFGDSDSNQPQHF
TRBJ2-7 | TRBV3-1/TRBV3-2 | . | . | TGTGCCAGCAGCCAAGAATTAGTGGGAGTTAACGAGCAGTACTTC | CASSQELVGVNEQYF
TRBJ2-7 | TRBV10-3 | . | . | TGTGCCATCAGTGAGTCCTTATCTGAGCAGTACTTC | CAISESLSEQYF
TRBJ1-1 | TRBV11-1 | . | TRBD1 | TGTGCCAGCAGCCCCCACAGGGGGAACACTGAAGCTTTCTTT | CASSPHRGNTEAFF
TRBJ2-7 | TRBV7-3 | few | . | TGTGCCAGCAGCTTGACATGGGGGGCAAGGAACGAGCAGTACTTC | CASSLTWGARNEQYF
TRBJ2-7 | TRBV7-8 | . | . | TGTGCCAGCAGCCACGACGCCTACGAGCAGTACTTC | CASSHDAYEQYF
TRBJ1-2 | TRBV2 | once | . | TGTGCCAGCAGTGAACAGGGTTTCCCGGGCAACTATGGCTACACCTTC | CASSEQGFPGNYGYTF
TRBJ2-7 | TRBV27 | . | . | TGTGCCAGCCGCCCGGGACAAGCTGCGTCCTACGAGCAGTACTTC | CASRPGQAASYEQYF
TRBJ1-2 | TRBV28 | . | TRBD1 | TGTGCCAGCAGTACCTCCGGGACAGGGTGGGATGGCTACACCTTC | CASSTSGTGWDGYTF
TRBJ2-5 | TRBV2 | . | TRBD1 | TGTGCCTCAGGACAGGGGAGTGAGACCCAGTACTTC | CASGQGSETQYF
TRBJ2-7 | TRBV7-8 | . | . | TGTGCCAGCAGCTTATCGGACGAGCAGTACTTC | CASSLSDEQYF
TRBJ2-1 | TRBV7-3 | . | . | TGTGCCAGCAGCTTATATGGCAATGAGCAGTTCTTC | CASSLYGNEQFF
TRBJ2-5 | TRBV28 | . | . | TGTGCCAGCAGTACCCAAGAGACCCAGTACTTC | CASSTQETQYF
TRBJ2-3 | TRBV7-3 | . | TRBD2 | TGTGCCAGCAGCTCACAACCGGGACTACTCACAGATACGCAGTATTTT | CASSSQPGLLTDTQYF